Listed here are 20 T cell receptor beta chains from one sample, sequenced in a study of shared clonotypes between healthy human individuals. Sequenced by immunoSEQ multiplex PCR; TCRdb stores in-frame clones only, minus some. The sample has roughly 2,500,000 clones, roughly 93% seen once; the top ten hold about 0.39%. Sequenced sample: naive CD4+ T cells from PBMCs. This sample's subset: CD45RA+ positively selected. These receptors all come from a man aged 18 to 30 in good health. Some clones in this sample may be carry-over from other donors' samples.

This clone was found once. This sequence joins TRBV28 and TRBJ1-1; D gene ambiguous. The V gene lost 7 bases and the J gene lost 0 bases, with 12 bases spanning the gap. The CDR3 has 14 amino acids. From germline, CDR1 is MDHEN and CDR2 SYDVKM. CDR3 sequence reads: CASTPRQLNTEAFF. The CDR3 region has the DNA TGTGCCAGCACCCCGCGACAACTGAACACTGAAGCTTTCTTT.

The chain carries TRBV9 and TRBJ2-2; 9 positions match TRBD2. Trimming cost V 1 base and J 6 bases; bases outside gene matches: 7. Germline CDR1 is SGDLS and CDR2 is YYNGEE. The CDR3 runs to 16 residues. The CDR3: CASSVSSGIIPGELFF. The CDR3 region has the DNA TGTGCCAGCAGCGTATCTAGCGGGATTATCCCCGGGGAGCTGTTTTTT.

The chain combines TRBV28 with TRBJ1-3, with 7 nucleotides matching TRBD1. Germline values: CDR1 MDHEN, CDR2 SYDVKM. Trimming at V came to 9 bases and at J to 0 bases, leaving 8 bases not matched to a gene. The CDR3 consists of 15 residues. The CDR3 spells CASVDRARSGNTIYF. CDR3 coding DNA: TGTGCCAGTGTAGACAGGGCACGCTCTGGAAACACCATATATTTT.

The chain combines TRBV11-3 with TRBJ2-7; D may correspond to TRBD1 or TRBD2 (5 bases each). Trimming pared 5 bases from V and 3 bases from J, leaving 17 bases between. The V gene's germline CDR1 is SGHNT and CDR2 YENEEA. The CDR3 has 15 amino acids. The CDR3 loop reads CASSRAGTDHYEQYF. The CDR3 nucleotides are TGTGCCAGCAGCCGCGCCGGGACGGACCACTACGAGCAGTACTTC.

The J gene is TRBJ1-1, the V gene TRBV27; TRBD1 is a possible D gene (6 bases). This CDR3 has 13 amino acids. Germline assignment: CDR1 MNHEY and CDR2 SMNVEV (reference sequence). The V end lost 5 bases, the J end lost 11 bases, and 18 bases lay between the germline ends. CDR3 coding DNA: TGTGCCAGCAGTCTAGGGACACAATGGAGGGCTTTCTTT. It specifies CASSLGTQWRAFF.

This chain links TRBV28 with TRBJ2-7; D uncertain. The CDR3 length is 13 residues. CDR1 and CDR2 from the germline V gene are MDHEN and SYDVKM. Trimming took 6 bases from V and 1 from J, leaving 10 bases between them. The CDR3 spells CASSPTPSYEQYF. In DNA form, the CDR3 reads TGTGCCAGCAGCCCCACACCATCCTACGAGCAGTACTTC.

The rearrangement joins TRBV5-4 to TRBJ1-1, with 9 bases that match TRBD1. Germline CDR1 SGHNT, CDR2 YYREEE (reference sequence). The CDR3 is made up of 13 amino acids. V shed 5 bases, J shed 4 bases, and the junction held 3 bases outside the gene matches. CDR3 in amino acids: CASSMTGGTEAFF. In DNA form, the CDR3 reads TGTGCCAGCAGTATGACAGGGGGCACTGAAGCTTTCTTT.

This chain links TRBV5-4 with TRBJ2-2; D is possibly TRBD2 (5 bases). The CDR3 has 15 amino acids. With 4 bases removed from V and 1 base from J, the gap between germline ends came to 11 bases. Per germline, CDR1 SGHNT and CDR2 YYREEE (reference sequence). DNA of the CDR3: TGTGCCAGCAGCCTCCCCCGGGGGAACACCGGGGAGCTGTTTTTT. It is translated as CASSLPRGNTGELFF.

The CDR3 here is CASSSLTGPRGGTQYF. The CDR3 bases are TGTGCCAGCAGTTCCCTCACAGGGCCCCGGGGAGGTACGCAGTATTTT. This chain connects TRBV28 to TRBJ2-3, with D perhaps matching TRBD1 or TRBD2 (6 bases each). The germline V and J ends were trimmed by 4 bases and 8 bases, with 22 bases remaining between them. CDR3 size: 16 residues. Germline V gene lookup returns CDR1 MDHEN and CDR2 SYDVKM.

V gene TRBV5-1 combines with J gene TRBJ1-6; no firm D call. The V gene's germline CDR1 is SGHRS and CDR2 YFSETQ. The CDR3 contains 15 residues. V dropped 4 bases and J dropped 1 base, with 9 bases sitting between them. The DNA of the CDR3 is TGCGCCAGCAGCCCCCAGTCATCCTATAATTCACCCCTCCACTTT. Its protein product is CASSPQSSYNSPLHF.

This clone is a singleton in its sample. The rearrangement links TRBV18 to TRBJ2-2, with a possible D match to TRBD2 (5 bases). V was shortened by 0 bases and J by 5 bases, with 10 bases between the two germline ends. The germline V gene encodes CDR1 KGHSH and CDR2 LQKENI. The CDR3 runs to 15 residues. This chain's CDR3 is CASSPPDGGTGELFF. The CDR3, as DNA: TGTGCCAGCTCACCACCGGACGGAGGAACCGGGGAGCTGTTTTTT.

On this clone itself: At one end, the junction sequence differs from germline, possibly due to a read error. V gene TRBV7-2 combines with J gene TRBJ2-1; D is perhaps TRBD1 (5 bases). This CDR3 contains 13 residues. The germline V gene encodes CDR1 SGHTA and CDR2 FQGNSA. Here the CDR3 reads CASSLAAGMARLF. The CDR3 nucleotides are TGTGCCAGCAGCTTAGCAGCAGGGATGGCCCGGCTCTTC.

The genes are TRBV7-9 and TRBJ1-2; 9 nucleotides align to TRBD1. This CDR3 is 14 amino acids long. The trim removed 1 base at V and 8 bases at J, leaving 5 bases unmatched. Germline CDR1 SEHNR, CDR2 FQNEAQ (reference sequence). DNA of the CDR3: TGTGCCAGCAGCTTAGGGGGACAGGGAGACGGCTACACCTTC. Translation gives CASSLGGQGDGYTF.

Of note for this clone: The conserved phenylalanine or tryptophan normally closing the CDR3 is absent here, so this likely arose from a read error. V usage is TRBV11-1 and J usage is TRBJ1-2, with D perhaps matching TRBD1 (5 bases). CDR3 length equals 14 residues. Germline V gene lookup returns CDR1 SGHAT and CDR2 FQDESV (reference sequence). The V end was cut by 6 bases, the J end by 5 bases, with 16 bases between. The CDR3: CASSHDPTAYGYTS. Here the CDR3 DNA reads TGTGCCAGCAGTCATGACCCGACAGCTTATGGCTACACCTCC.

The rearrangement uses TRBV7-3 and TRBJ2-1; 7 bases are shared with TRBD2. This CDR3 is 15 amino acids long. V gave up 4 bases and J gave up 4 bases; unmatched junction bases: 7. Germline lookup yields CDR1 SGHTA and CDR2 FQGTGA. The CDR3 DNA reads TGTGCCAGCAGCTGGGGAGGGCCGGGGTACAATGAGCAGTTCTTC. Its protein is CASSWGGPGYNEQFF.

The V call is TRBV27, the J call TRBJ1-5; no reliable D call. The V end lost 3 bases, the J end lost 0 bases, and 6 bases lay between the germline ends. Looked up from germline, CDR1 is MNHEY and CDR2 is SMNVEV (reference sequence). The CDR3 is 14 residues long. The CDR3 loop reads CASSFEYSNQPQHF. The DNA of the CDR3 is TGTGCCAGCAGTTTTGAATATAGCAATCAGCCCCAGCATTTT.

This clone was observed a few times. The chain couples TRBV21-1 to TRBJ1-1. TRBV21-1 is shown as a pseudogene. The CDR3 loop spans 14 amino acids. Here the CDR3 reads CASSSVGGNTEAFF. As DNA, the CDR3 is TGTGCCAGCAGCTCCGTCGGGGGGAACACTGAAGCTTTCTTT.

The J gene is TRBJ2-2, the V gene TRBV29-1; TRBD1 matches at 7 bases. Germline CDR1 is SQVTM and CDR2 is ANQGSEA. CDR3 length: 14 amino acids. V was clipped by 7 bases and J by 4 bases; unmatched bases: 9. The CDR3 DNA is TGCAGCGCCCTGACAGGGCGGGTCACCGGGGAGCTGTTTTTT. Translation gives CSALTGRVTGELFF.

The rearrangement joins TRBV4-1 to TRBJ2-7; TRBD1 agrees at 8 bases. Germline CDR1 MGHRA, CDR2 YSYEKL. V lost 4 bases and J lost 1; bases outside the gene matches: 6. The CDR3 covers 15 residues. The CDR3 protein is CASSRGQAKSYEQYF. The CDR3 DNA reads TGCGCCAGCAGCCGGGGACAGGCGAAGTCCTACGAGCAGTACTTC.

This rearrangement joins TRBV28 to TRBJ2-4; 9 nucleotides agree with TRBD2. The germline gives CDR1 MDHEN, CDR2 SYDVKM. CDR3 length: 13 amino acids. The V and J ends lost 4 bases and 6 bases, in that order; junction bases with no gene match: 1. The CDR3 nucleotides are TGTGCCAGCAGTTCTAGCGGGACAAACATTCAGTACTTC. It specifies CASSSSGTNIQYF.